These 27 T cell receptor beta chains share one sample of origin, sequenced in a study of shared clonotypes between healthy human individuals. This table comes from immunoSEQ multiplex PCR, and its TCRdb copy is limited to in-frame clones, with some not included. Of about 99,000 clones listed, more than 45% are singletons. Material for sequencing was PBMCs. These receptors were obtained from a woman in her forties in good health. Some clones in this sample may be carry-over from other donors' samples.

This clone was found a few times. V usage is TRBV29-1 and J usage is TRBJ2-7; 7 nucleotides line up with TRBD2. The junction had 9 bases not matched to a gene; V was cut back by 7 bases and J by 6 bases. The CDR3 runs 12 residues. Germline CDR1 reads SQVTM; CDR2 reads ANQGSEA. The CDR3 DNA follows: TGCAGCGCTGAGGGGAGGGCGTTCGAGCAGTACTTC. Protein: CSAEGRAFEQYF.

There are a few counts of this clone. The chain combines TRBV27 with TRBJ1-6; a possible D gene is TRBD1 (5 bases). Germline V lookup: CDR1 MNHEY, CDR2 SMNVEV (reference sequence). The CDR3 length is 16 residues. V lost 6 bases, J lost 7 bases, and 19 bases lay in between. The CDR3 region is CASRQRGMGLNSPLHF. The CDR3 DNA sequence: TGTGCCAGCAGACAGCGGGGGATGGGTTTGAATTCACCCCTCCACTTT.

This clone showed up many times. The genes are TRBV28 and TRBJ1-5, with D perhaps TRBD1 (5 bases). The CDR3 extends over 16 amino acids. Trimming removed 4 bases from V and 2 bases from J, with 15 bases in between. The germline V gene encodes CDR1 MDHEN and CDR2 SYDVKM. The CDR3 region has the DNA TGTGCCAGCAGTTACTACAGGAGGGTTGGCAATCAGCCCCAGCATTTT. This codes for CASSYYRRVGNQPQHF. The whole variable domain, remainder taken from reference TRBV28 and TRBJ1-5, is DVKVTQSSRYLVKRTGEKVFLECVQDMDHENMFWYRQDPGLGLRLIYFSYDVKMKEKGDIPEGYSVSREKKERFSLILESASTNQTSMYLCASSYYRRVGNQPQHFGDGTRLSIL.

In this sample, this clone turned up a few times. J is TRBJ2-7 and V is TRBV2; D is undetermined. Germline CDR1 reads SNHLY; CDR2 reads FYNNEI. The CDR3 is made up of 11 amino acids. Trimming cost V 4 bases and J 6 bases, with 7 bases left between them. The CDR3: CASSGPIEQYF. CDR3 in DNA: TGTGCCAGCAGTGGGCCAATCGAGCAGTACTTC.

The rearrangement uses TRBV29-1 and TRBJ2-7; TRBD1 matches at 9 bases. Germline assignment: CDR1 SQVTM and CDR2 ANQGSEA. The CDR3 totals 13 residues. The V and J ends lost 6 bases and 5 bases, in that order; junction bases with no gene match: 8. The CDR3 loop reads CSVAPTGGDEQYF. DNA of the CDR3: TGCAGCGTGGCCCCGACAGGGGGGGACGAGCAGTACTTC.

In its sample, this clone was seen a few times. CDR3 nucleotides: TGTGCCAACAAAGAACCGGCCTTAGCGGGAGGCAGCTCCTACGAGCAGTACTTC. Protein product: CANKEPALAGGSSYEQYF. The V gene is TRBV7-9, the J gene TRBJ2-7; 10 nucleotides line up with TRBD2. This CDR3 spans 18 amino acids. V dropped 10 bases and J dropped 0; count of bases not matched to a gene: 18. The germline V gene encodes CDR1 SEHNR and CDR2 FQNEAQ (reference sequence).

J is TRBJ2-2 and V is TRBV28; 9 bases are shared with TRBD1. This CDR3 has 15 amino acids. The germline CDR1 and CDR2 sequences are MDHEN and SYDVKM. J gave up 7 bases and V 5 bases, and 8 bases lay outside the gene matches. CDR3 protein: CASSPRDRDDGELFF. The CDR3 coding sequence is TGTGCCAGCAGTCCACGGGACAGGGATGACGGGGAGCTGTTTTTT.

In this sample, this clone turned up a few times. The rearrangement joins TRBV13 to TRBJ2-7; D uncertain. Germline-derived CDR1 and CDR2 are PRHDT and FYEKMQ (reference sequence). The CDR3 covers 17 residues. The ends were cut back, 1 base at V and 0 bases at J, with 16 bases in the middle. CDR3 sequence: CASSLAPSGPGSYEQYF. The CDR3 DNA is TGTGCCAGCAGCTTAGCTCCTTCCGGGCCGGGCTCCTACGAGCAGTACTTC.

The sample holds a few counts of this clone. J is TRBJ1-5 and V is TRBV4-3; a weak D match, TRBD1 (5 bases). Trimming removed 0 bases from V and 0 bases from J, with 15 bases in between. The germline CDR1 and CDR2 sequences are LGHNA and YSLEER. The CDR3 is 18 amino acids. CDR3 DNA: TGCGCCAGCAGCCAAGATGGGGGAAGGAGCCATAGCAATCAGCCCCAGCATTTT. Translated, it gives CASSQDGGRSHSNQPQHF.

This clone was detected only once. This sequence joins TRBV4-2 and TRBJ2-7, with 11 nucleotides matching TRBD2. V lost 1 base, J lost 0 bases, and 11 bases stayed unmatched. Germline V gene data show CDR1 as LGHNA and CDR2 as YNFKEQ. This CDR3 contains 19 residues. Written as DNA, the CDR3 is TGTGCCAGCAGCCAAGTGGGGCTAGCGGGAGGACTCAGCTCCTACGAGCAGTACTTC. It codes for CASSQVGLAGGLSSYEQYF.

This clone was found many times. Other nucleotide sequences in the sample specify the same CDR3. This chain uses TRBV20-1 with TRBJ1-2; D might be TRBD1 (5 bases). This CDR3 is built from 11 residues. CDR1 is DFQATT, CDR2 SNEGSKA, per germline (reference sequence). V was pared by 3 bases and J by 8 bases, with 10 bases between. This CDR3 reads CSASRGEGYTF. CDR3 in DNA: TGCAGTGCTAGTCGGGGGGAGGGCTACACCTTC.

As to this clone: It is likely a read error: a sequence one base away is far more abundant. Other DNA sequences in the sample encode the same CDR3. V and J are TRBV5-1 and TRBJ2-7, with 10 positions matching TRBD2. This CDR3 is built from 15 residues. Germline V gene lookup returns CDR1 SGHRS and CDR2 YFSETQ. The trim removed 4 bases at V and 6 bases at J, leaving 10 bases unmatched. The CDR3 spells CASSDLAGGTAEQYF. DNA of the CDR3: TGCGCCAGCAGCGACTTAGCGGGGGGCACCGCCGAGCAGTACTTC.

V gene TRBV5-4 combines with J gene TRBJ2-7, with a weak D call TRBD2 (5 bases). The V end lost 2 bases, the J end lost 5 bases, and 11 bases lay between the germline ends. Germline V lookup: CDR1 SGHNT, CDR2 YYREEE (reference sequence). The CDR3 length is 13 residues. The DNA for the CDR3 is TGTGCCAGCAGCTTTGACACCGGGAACGAGCAGTACTTC. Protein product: CASSFDTGNEQYF.

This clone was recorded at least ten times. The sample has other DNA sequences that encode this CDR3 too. The CDR3 nucleotides read TGCAGCGCCGTCGACAGTCAGAATCAGCCCCAGCATTTT. Translating gives CSAVDSQNQPQHF. The chain links TRBV29-1 to TRBJ1-5, with a tentative D call TRBD1 (5 bases). Per germline, CDR1 SQVTM and CDR2 ANQGSEA. The CDR3 consists of 13 residues. Trimming left V 7 bases short and J 4 bases short, with 14 bases between.

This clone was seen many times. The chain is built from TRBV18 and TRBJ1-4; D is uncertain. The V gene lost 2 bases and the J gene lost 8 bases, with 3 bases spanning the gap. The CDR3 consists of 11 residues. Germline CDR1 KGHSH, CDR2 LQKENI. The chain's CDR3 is CASSPEEKLFF. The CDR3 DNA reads TGTGCCAGCTCACCAGAGGAAAAACTGTTTTTT.

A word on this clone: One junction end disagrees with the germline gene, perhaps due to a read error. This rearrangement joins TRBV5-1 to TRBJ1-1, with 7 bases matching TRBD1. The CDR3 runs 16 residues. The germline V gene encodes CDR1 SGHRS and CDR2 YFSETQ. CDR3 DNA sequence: TGCGCCAGCAGCTCAGACCCGACAGGGTCAAACACTGTAGCTTTCTTT. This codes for CASSSDPTGSNTVAFF.

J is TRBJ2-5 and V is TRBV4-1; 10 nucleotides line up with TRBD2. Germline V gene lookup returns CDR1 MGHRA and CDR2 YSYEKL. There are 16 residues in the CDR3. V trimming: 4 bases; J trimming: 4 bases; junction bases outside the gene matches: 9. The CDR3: CASSPRLAGPLETQYF. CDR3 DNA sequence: TGCGCCAGCAGCCCACGACTAGCGGGTCCGCTAGAGACCCAGTACTTC.

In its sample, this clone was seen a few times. CDR3 bases: TGTGCCAGCAGGACCCAAACAGGGACTGGAAACACCATATATTTT. Translation: CASRTQTGTGNTIYF. The gene calls are TRBV6-5 and TRBJ1-3, with D perhaps matching TRBD1 (6 bases). The CDR3 has 15 amino acids. V lost 6 bases and J 2 bases, leaving 14 bases between the germline ends. The germline gives CDR1 MNHEY, CDR2 SVGAGI.

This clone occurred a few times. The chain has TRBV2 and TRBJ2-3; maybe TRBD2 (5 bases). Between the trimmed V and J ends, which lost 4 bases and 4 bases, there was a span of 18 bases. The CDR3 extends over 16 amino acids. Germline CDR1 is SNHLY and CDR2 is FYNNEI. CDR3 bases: TGTGCCAGCAGTGTCCCCCGGGGAGATAGGGCAGATACGCAGTATTTT. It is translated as CASSVPRGDRADTQYF. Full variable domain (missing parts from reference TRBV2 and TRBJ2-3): EPEVTQTPSHQVTQMGQEVILRCVPISNHLYFYWYRQILGQKVEFLVSFYNNEISEKSEIFDDQFSVERPDGSNFTLKIRSTKLEDSAMYFCASSVPRGDRADTQYFGPGTRLTVL.

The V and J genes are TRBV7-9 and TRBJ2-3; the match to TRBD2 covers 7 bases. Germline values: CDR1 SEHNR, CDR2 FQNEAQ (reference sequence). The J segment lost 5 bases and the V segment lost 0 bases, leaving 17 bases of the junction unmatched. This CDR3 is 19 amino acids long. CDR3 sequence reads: CASSLAIPLLAGWKDTQYF. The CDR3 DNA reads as TGTGCCAGCAGCTTAGCGATCCCTCTATTAGCGGGTTGGAAAGATACGCAGTATTTT.

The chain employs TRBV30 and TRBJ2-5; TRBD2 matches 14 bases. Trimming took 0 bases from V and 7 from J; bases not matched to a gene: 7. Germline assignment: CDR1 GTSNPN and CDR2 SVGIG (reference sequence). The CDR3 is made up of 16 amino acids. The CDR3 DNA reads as TGTGCCTGGAGTGTAGGGGGACTAGCGGGAGTGGGGACCCAGTACTTC. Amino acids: CAWSVGGLAGVGTQYF.

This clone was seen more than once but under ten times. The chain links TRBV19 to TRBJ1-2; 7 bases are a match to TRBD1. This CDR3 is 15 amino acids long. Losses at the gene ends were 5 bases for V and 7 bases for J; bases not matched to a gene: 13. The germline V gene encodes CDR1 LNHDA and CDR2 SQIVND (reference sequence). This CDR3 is CASSFGDREISGYTF. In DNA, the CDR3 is TGTGCCAGTAGTTTTGGGGACAGAGAAATATCTGGCTACACCTTC.

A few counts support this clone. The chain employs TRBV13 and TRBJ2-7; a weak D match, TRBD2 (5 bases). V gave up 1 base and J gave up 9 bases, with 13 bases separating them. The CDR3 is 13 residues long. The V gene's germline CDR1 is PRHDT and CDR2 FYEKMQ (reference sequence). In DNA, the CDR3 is TGTGCCAGCAGCTTAGCGGGATCCCCTGGGCAGTACTTC. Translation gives CASSLAGSPGQYF.

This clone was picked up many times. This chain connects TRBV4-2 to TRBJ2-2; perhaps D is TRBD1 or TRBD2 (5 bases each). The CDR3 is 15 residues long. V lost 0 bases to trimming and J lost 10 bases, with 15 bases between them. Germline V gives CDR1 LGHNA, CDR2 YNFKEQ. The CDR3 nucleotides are TGTGCCAGCAGCCAAGATGATGGGGGAGTTGTGGAGCTGTTTTTT. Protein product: CASSQDDGGVVELFF.

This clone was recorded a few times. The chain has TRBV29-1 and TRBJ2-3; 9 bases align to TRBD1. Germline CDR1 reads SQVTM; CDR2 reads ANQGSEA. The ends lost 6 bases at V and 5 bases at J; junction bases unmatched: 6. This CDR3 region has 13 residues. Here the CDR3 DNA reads TGCAGCGTCGCGACAGGGGGTGGAGATACGCAGTATTTT. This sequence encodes CSVATGGGDTQYF.

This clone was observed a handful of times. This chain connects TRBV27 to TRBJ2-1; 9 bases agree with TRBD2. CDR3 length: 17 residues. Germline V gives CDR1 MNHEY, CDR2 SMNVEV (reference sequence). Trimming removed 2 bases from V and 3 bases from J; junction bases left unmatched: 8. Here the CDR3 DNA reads TGTGCCAGCAGTTTAAAGGTAGCGGGAGTGCTCTACAATGAGCAGTTCTTC. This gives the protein CASSLKVAGVLYNEQFF.

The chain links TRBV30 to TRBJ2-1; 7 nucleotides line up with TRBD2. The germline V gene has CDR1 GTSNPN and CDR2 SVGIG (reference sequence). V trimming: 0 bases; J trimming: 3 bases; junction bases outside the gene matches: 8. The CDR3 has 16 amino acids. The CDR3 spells CAWSVRAAGVYNEQFF. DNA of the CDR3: TGTGCCTGGAGTGTACGTGCGGCGGGGGTCTACAATGAGCAGTTCTTC.